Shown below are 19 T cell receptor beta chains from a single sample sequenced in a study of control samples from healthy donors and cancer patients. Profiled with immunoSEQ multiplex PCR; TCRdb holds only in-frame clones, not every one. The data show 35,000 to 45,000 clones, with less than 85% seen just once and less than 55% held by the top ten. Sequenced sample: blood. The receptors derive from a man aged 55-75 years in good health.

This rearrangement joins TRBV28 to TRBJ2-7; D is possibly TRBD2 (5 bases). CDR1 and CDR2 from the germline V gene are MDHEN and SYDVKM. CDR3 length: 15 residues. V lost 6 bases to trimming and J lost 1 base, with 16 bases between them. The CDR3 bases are TGTGCCAGCAGCCTCGAGGGAAGAGGGTCCTACGAGCAGTACTTC. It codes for CASSLEGRGSYEQYF. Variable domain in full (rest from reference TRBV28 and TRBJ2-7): DVKVTQSSRYLVKRTGEKVFLECVQDMDHENMFWYRQDPGLGLRLIYFSYDVKMKEKGDIPEGYSVSREKKERFSLILESASTNQTSMYLCASSLEGRGSYEQYFGPGTRLTVT.

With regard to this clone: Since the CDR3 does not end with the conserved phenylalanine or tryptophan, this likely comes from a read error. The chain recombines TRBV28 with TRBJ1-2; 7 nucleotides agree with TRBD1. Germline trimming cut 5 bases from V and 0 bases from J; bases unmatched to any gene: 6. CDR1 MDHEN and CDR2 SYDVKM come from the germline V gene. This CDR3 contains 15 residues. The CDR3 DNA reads TGTGCCAGCAGTCCTCTAGGACAGGCTAACTATGGCTACACCCTC. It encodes CASSPLGQANYGYTL.

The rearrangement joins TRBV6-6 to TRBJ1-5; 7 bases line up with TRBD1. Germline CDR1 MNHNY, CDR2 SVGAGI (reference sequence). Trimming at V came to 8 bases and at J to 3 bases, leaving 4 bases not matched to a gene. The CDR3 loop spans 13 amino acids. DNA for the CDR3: TGTGCCAGCGGGACAGCGCACAATCAGCCCCAGCATTTT. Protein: CASGTAHNQPQHF.

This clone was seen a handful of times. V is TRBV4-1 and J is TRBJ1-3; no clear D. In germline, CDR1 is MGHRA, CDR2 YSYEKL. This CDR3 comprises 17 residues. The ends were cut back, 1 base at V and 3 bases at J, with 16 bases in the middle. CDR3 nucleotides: TGCGCCAGCAGCCAAGTAGATATGGGTTTTGGTGGAAACACCATATATTTT. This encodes CASSQVDMGFGGNTIYF.

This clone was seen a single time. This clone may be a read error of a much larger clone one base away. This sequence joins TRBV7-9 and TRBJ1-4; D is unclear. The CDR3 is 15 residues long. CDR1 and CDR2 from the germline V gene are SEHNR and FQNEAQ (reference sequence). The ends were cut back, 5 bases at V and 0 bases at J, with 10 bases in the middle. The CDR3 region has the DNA TGTGCCAGCAGCCTGACCAGTGCAACTAATGAAAAACTGTTTTTT. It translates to CASSLTSATNEKLFF.

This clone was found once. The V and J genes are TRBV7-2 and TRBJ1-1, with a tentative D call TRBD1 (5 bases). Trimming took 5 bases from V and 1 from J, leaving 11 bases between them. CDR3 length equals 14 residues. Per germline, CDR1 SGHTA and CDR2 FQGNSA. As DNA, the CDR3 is TGTGCCAGCAGCACCAATACAGGGAACACTGAAGCTTTCTTT. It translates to CASSTNTGNTEAFF.

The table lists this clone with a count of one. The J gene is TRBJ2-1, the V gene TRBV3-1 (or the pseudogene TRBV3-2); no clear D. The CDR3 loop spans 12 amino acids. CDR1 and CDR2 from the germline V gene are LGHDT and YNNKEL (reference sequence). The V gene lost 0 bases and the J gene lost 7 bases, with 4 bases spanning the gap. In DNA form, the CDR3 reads TGTGCCAGCAGCCAAGAGGGTAATGAGCAGTTCTTC. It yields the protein CASSQEGNEQFF.

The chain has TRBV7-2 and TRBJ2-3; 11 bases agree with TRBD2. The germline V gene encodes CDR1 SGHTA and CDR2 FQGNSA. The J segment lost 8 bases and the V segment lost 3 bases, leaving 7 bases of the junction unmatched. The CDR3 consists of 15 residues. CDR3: CASSFTLAGGGTQYF. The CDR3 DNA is TGTGCCAGCAGCTTTACTCTAGCGGGGGGAGGTACGCAGTATTTT.

CDR3 sequence: CASSEFGSNQPQHF. CDR3 DNA sequence: TGTGCCAGCAGTGAATTTGGCAGCAATCAGCCCCAGCATTTT. The chain recombines TRBV25-1 with TRBJ1-5, with D hard to call. The V end lost 1 base, the J end lost 1 base, and 5 bases lay between the germline ends. This CDR3 has 14 residues. The germline gives CDR1 MGHDK, CDR2 SYGVNS. The variable domain in full, with the rest retrieved from reference TRBV25-1 and TRBJ1-5, is EADIYQTPRYLVIGTGKKITLECSQTMGHDKMYWYQQDPGMELHLIHYSYGVNSTEKGDLSSESTVSRIRTEHFPLTLESARPSHTSQYLCASSEFGSNQPQHFGDGTRLSIL.

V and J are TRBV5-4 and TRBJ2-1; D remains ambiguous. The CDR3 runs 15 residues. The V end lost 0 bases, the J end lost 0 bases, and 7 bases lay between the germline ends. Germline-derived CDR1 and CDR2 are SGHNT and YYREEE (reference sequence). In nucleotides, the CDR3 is TGTGCCAGCAGCTTGGTGGCGGCCTCCTACAATGAGCAGTTCTTC. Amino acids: CASSLVAASYNEQFF.

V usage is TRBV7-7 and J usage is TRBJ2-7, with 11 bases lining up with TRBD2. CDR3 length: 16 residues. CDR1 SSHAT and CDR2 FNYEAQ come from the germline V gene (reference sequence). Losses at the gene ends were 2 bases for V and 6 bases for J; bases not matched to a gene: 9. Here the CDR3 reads CASSLLAGGPTSEQYF. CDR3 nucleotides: TGTGCCAGCAGCTTACTAGCGGGGGGTCCCACCTCCGAGCAGTACTTC.

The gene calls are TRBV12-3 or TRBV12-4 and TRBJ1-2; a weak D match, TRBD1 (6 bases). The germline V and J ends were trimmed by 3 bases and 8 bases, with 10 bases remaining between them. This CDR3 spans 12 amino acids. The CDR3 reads CASSFTGRGYTF. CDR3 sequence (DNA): TGTGCCAGCAGTTTTACAGGGCGGGGCTACACCTTC.

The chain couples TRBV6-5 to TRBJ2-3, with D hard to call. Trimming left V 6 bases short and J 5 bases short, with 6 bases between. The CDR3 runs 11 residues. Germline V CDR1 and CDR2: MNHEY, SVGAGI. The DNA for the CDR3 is TGTGCCAGCAGGACGGAAGATACGCAGTATTTT. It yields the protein CASRTEDTQYF.

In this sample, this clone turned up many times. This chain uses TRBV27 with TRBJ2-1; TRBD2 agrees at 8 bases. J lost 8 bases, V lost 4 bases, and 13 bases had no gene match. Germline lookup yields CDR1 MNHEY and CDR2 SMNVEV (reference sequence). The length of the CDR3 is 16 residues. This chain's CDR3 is CASSSASGPHPYEQFF. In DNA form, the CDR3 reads TGTGCCAGCAGTTCCGCTAGCGGGCCCCACCCATATGAGCAGTTCTTC.

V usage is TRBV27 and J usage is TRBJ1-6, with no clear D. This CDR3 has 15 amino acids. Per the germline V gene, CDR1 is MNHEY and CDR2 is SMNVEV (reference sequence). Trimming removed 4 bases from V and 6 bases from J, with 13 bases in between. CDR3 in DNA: TGTGCCAGCAGTTCCCGGACGGGTGCTAATTCACCCCTCCACTTT. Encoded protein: CASSSRTGANSPLHF.

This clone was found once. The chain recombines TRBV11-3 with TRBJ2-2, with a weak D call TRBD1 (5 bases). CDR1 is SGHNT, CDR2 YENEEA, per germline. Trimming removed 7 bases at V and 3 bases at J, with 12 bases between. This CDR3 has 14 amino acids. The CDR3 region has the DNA TGTGCCAGCAAGGCAGGGCTTGACACCGGGGAGCTGTTTTTT. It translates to CASKAGLDTGELFF.

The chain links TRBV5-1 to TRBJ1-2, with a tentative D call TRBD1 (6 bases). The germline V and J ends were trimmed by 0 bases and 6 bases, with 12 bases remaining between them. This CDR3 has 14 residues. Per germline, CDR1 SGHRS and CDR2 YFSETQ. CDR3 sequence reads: CASSLDRDFDGYTF. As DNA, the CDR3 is TGCGCCAGCAGCTTGGACAGGGATTTCGATGGCTACACCTTC.

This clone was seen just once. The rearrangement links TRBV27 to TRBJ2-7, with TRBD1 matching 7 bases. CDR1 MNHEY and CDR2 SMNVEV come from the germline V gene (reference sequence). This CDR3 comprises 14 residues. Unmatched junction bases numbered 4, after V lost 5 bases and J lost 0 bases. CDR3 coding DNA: TGTGCCAGCAGTAGAGGGGGCCCCTCCTACGAGCAGTACTTC. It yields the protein CASSRGGPSYEQYF.

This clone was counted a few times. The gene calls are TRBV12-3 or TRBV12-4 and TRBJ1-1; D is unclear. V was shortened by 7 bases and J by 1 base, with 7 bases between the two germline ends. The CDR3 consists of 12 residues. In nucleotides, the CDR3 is TGTGCCAGCACCCGTTGGAACACTGAAGCTTTCTTT. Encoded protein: CASTRWNTEAFF.